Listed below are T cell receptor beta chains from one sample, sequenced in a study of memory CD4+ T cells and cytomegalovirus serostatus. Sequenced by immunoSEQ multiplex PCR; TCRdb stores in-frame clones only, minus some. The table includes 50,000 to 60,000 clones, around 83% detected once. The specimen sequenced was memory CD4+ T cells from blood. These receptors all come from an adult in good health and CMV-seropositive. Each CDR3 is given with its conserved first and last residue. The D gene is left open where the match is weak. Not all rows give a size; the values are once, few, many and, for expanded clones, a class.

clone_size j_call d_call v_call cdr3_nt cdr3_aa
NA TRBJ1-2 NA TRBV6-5 TGTGCCAGCAGTTATATGTCCGGCTCCGCCTATGGCTACACCTTC CASSYMSGSAYGYTF
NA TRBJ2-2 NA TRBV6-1 TGTGCCAGCAGTTCTCCGACTAACACCGGGGAGCTGTTTTTT CASSSPTNTGELFF
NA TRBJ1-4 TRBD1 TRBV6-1 TGTGCCAGCAGTAACAGGGGGAATAATGAAAAACTGTTTTTT CASSNRGNNEKLFF
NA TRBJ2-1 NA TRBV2 TGTGCCAGCAGTTTTGGCAACCATGAGCAGTTCTTC CASSFGNHEQFF
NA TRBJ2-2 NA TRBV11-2 TGTGCCAGCAGCTCTGGTAGAGGCGCAAAGCCCGGGGAGCTGTTTTTT CASSSGRGAKPGELFF
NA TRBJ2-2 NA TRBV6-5 TGTGCCAGCAGTCGTGGCAGGACAAACACCGGGGAGCTGTTTTTT CASSRGRTNTGELFF
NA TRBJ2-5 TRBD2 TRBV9 TGTGCCAGCAGCCTAGGGACTAGCGGGAGGGCCGGTCCGTGGGAGACCCAGTACTTC CASSLGTSGRAGPWETQYF
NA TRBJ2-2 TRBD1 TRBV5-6 TGTGCCAGCAGCGCCCTGGGACAGTCGAACACCGGGGAGCTGTTTTTT CASSALGQSNTGELFF
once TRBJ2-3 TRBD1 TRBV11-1 TGTGCCAGCAGCTCTCAGACAGGGTTTAGAACAGATACGCAGTATTTT CASSSQTGFRTDTQYF
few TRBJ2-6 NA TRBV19 TGTGCCAGCTATACAGGGTCTGGGGCCAACGTCCTGACTTTC CASYTGSGANVLTF
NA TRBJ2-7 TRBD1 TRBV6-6 TGTGCCAGCAGCCAAGGACAGGCAGGGGGATCCTACGAGCAGTACTTC CASSQGQAGGSYEQYF
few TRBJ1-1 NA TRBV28 TGTGCCAGCAGGGTAGGGAGTACTGAAGCTTTCTTT CASRVGSTEAFF
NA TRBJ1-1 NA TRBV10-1 TGCGCCAGCAGTGAGACAGTTCACACTGAAGCTTTCTTT CASSETVHTEAFF
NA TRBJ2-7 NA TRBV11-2 TGTGCCAGCAGCTTAGAGGGGGGCACCTACGAGCAGTACTTC CASSLEGGTYEQYF
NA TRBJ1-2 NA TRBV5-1 TGCGCCAGCAGGGGCAGGGAGAACTATGGCTACACCTTC CASRGRENYGYTF
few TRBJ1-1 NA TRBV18 TGTGCCAGCTCGAAGAGCGGTGGGACAGAAGCTTTCTTT CASSKSGGTEAFF
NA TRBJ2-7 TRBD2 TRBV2 TGTGCCAGCAGTGAGCGACTAGCGGGAGGAGCCTACGAGCAGTACTTC CASSERLAGGAYEQYF
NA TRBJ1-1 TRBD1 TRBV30 TGTGCCTGGAGTGTAGGGGACAGAAACACTGAAGCTTTCTTT CAWSVGDRNTEAFF
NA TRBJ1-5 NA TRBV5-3 TGTGCCAGAAGCTGGACAGAGAGCAATCAGCCCCAGCATTTT CARSWTESNQPQHF
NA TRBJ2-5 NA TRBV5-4 TGTGCCAGCAGCGGAGCAGGGGACCAAGAGACCCAGTACTTC CASSGAGDQETQYF
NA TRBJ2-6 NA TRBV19 TGTGCCAGTAGTATAGTCGGGACAGGGGCCAACGTCCTGACTTTC CASSIVGTGANVLTF
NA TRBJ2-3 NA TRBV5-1 TGCGCCAGCAGCTCCCAGCTATCAGGCACAGATACGCAGTATTTT CASSSQLSGTDTQYF
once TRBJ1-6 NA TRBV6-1 TGTGCCAGCAGTGAAAAGACATTTAATTCACCCCTCCACTTT CASSEKTFNSPLHF
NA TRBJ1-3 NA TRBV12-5 TGTGCTAGTGGTTCCGGGACAACTGGAAACACCATATATTTT CASGSGTTGNTIYF
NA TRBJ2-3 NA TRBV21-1 TGTGCCAGCAGAATGGGGACTAAAGCACCCCGGATGGATACGCAGTATTTT CASRMGTKAPRMDTQYF
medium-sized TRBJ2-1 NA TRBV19 TGTGCCAGTACCCCCGACAGGAGCTCCTACAATGAGCAGTTCTTC CASTPDRSSYNEQFF
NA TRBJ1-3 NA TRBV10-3 TGTGCCATCAACCTCGAGGACAATCCTGGAAACACCATATATTTT CAINLEDNPGNTIYF
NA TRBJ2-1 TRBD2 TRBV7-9 TGTGCCAGGGATAGCGGGGGCGAAGAGCAGTTCTTC CARDSGGEEQFF
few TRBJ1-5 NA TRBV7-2 TGTGCCAGCAGCTTTAGGGGAGGCGATCAGCCCCAGCATTTT CASSFRGGDQPQHF
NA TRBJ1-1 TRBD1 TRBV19 TGTGCCACCTCCCCTAACGGACAGGGGAACACTGAAGCTTTCTTT CATSPNGQGNTEAFF
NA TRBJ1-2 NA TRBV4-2 TGTGCCAGCACCAAGGGCGCAGACACTAACTATGGCTACACCTTC CASTKGADTNYGYTF
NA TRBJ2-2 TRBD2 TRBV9 TGTGCCAGCAGCGTAGAGCTAGCGGGAAACACCGGGGAGCTGTTTTTT CASSVELAGNTGELFF
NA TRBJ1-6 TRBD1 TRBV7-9 TGTGCCAGCAGCTCGACAGGGACGGGTTCACCCCTCCACTTT CASSSTGTGSPLHF
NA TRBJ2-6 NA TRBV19 TGTGCCAGTCAACAGGGTAGCACTGGGGCCAACGTCCTGACTTTC CASQQGSTGANVLTF
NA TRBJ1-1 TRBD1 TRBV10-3 TGTGCCATCCAGGGGGGCCGGAACACTGAAGCTTTCTTT CAIQGGRNTEAFF
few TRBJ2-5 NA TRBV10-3 TGTGCCATCAGTGCTTCGTGGGGGGCAGTCCAAGAGACCCAGTACTTC CAISASWGAVQETQYF
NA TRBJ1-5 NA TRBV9 TGTGCCAGCGGGCCAGTCAATCAGCCCCAGCATTTT CASGPVNQPQHF
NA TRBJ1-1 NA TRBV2 TGTGCCAGCAGTGATGTAGGGGGGCGCGGGAGCACTGAAGCTTTCTTT CASSDVGGRGSTEAFF
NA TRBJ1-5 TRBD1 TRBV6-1 TGTGCCAGCAGTGAAAGCAGGGGGGGCAATCAGCCCCAGCATTTT CASSESRGGNQPQHF
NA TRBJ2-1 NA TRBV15 TGTGCCACCAGCAGAGCTGCGGAACCCTACAATGAGCAGTTCTTC CATSRAAEPYNEQFF
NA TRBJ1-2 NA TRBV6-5 TGTGCCAGCAGGCTAGGACAGTTCTATGGCTACACCTTC CASRLGQFYGYTF
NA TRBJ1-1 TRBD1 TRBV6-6 TGTGCCAGCAGAAACAGGGGTTGGACCACTGAAGCTTTCTTT CASRNRGWTTEAFF
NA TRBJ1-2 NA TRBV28 TGTGCCAGCAGTTCCAGATCTCGGGCGGACAGAAGCTATGGCTACACCTTC CASSSRSRADRSYGYTF
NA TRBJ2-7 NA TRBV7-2 TGTGCCAGCAGCTTAGATTCCGAGCAGTACTTC CASSLDSEQYF
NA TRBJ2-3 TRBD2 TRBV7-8 TGTGCCAGCAGCTCCCCAGCGGGGGCCCCGTATTTT CASSSPAGAPYF
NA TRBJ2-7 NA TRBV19 TGTGCCAGTACCTTTCTAGGGGGGGCCCCACCTCACTACGAGCAGTACTTC CASTFLGGAPPHYEQYF
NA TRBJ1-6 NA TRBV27 TGTGCCAGCAGTTTAGTGTCCCAGGGAGTCTATAATTCACCCCTCCACTTT CASSLVSQGVYNSPLHF
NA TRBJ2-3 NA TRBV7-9 TGTGCCAGCAGCTTATCTATAGATACGCAGTATTTT CASSLSIDTQYF
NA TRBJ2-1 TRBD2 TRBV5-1 TGCGCCAGCAGGGTTACTAGCGGGAGTCTGGATGAGCAGTTCTTC CASRVTSGSLDEQFF
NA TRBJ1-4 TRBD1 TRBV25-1 TGTGCCAGCAGTGAGGGACAGACTGCTAATGAAAAACTGTTTTTT CASSEGQTANEKLFF
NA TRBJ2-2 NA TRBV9 TGTGCCAGCAGCCTCGGACACCTCGGCGGGGAGCTGTTTTTT CASSLGHLGGELFF
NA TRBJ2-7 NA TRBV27 TGTGCCAGCAGATCCTTGGTCCTGAGGGGGTCCTACGAGCAGTACTTC CASRSLVLRGSYEQYF
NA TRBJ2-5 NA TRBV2 TGTGCCAGCAGTGAAGCTCCGACGGCCCCGGCAGAGACCCAGTACTTC CASSEAPTAPAETQYF